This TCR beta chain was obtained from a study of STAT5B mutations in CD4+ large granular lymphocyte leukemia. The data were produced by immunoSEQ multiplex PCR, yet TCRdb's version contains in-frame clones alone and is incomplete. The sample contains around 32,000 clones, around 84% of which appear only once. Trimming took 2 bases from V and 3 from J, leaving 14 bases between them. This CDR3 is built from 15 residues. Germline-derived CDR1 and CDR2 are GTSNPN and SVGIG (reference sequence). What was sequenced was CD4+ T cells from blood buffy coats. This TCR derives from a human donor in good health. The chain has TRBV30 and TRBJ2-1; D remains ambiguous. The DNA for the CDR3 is TGTGCCTGGAGTCTCGCTTTAGACATCTACAATGAGCAGTTCTTC. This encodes CAWSLALDIYNEQFF.